This T cell receptor beta chain was identified during a study of blood T cell repertoires in COVID-19. The protocol was immunoSEQ multiplex PCR, while the TCRdb copy is restricted to in-frame clones and leaves out a portion. The sample comprises roughly 200,000 clones, around 87% of which are singletons, and roughly a tenth rests with the top ten. Germline CDR1 reads MNHEY; CDR2 reads SVGEGT. CDR3 length: 14 amino acids. Between the trimmed V and J ends, which lost 0 bases and 5 bases, there was a span of 10 bases. The clonotype was recovered from a woman aged 45-59 years with COVID-19, enrolled during active disease. The chain combines TRBV6-2 or TRBV6-3 with TRBJ1-2; possibly TRBD1 for D (5 bases). Material for sequencing was peripheral blood. The CDR3 spells CASSYSTVPYGYTF. The CDR3 DNA follows: TGTGCCAGCAGTTACTCGACAGTACCTTATGGCTACACCTTC.